The clone carrying this T cell receptor beta chain was seen only a few times. Its matching antigen is unknown. Germline and genes: mouse. The observed sequence ends 4 residues before the CDR3 terminus, with the missing tail filled in from the germline J gene. Sequencing relied on a cDNA template that was reverse transcribed from extracted RNA. Clones were sequenced by immunoSEQ multiplex PCR, and TCRdb holds only the in-frame ones, with some missing. Singletons are absent from the sample, which has 270,000 or so clones. The pooled cutaneous lymph node cells were sorted using several markers (CD4, CD8alpha, NKG2D, NKG2ACE and others). This specimen comes from a study of CD8+ T cells in alopecia areata. Study-level points and caveats: The study also sequences resident alphabeta T cells of normal skin in scalp samples. Scalp lesions, especially in alopecia totalis/universalis, had higher clonality than normal scalp. Sharing of TCR sequences between patients (possibly for HLA-related reasons) was less clear than in mice.

Losses at the gene ends were 2 bases for V and 0 bases for J; bases not matched to a gene: 3. The CDR3 has 16 residues. CDR1 is NNHDY, CDR2 SYVADS, per germline. The gene calls are TRBV13-3 and TRBJ2-3, with 10 bases matching TRBD2. Sequenced input: CD4+ T cells sorted from a lymph node. The source of this sequence is a C3H/HeJ mouse with alopecia areata. MHC haplotype here: H2-k. Incomplete CDR3 DNA: TGTGCCAGCAGTGAATGGGACTGGGGTAGTGCAGAA. It is translated as CASSEWDWGSAE. The complete CDR3 protein is CASSEWDWGSAETLYF.